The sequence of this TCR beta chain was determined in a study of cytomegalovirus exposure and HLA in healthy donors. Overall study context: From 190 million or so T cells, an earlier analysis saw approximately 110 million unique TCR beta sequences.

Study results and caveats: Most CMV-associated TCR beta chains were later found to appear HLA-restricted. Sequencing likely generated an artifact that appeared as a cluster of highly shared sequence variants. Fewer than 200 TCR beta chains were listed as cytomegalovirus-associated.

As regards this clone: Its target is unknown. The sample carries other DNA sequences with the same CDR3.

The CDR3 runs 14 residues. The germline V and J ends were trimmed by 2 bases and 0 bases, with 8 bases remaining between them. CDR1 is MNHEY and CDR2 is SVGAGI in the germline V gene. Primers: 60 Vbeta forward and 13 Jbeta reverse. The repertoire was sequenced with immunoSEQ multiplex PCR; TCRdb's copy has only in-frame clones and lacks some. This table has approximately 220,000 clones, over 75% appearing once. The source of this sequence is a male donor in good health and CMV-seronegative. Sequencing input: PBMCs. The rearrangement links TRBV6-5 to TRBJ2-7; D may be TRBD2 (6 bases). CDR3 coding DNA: TGTGCCAGCAGTTACGGAGGGACCTCCTACGAGCAGTACTTC. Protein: CASSYGGTSYEQYF.